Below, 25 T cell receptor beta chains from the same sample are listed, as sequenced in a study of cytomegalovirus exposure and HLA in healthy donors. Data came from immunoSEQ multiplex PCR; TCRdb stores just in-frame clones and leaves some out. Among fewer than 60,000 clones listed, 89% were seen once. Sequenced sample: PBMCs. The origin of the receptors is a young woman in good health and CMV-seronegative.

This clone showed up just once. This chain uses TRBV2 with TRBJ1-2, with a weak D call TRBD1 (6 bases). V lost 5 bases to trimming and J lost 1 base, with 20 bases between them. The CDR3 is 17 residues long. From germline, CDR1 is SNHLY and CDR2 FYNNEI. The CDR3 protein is CASSKKTLGTFNYGYTF. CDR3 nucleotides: TGTGCCAGCAGTAAAAAGACCCTCGGGACATTTAACTATGGCTACACCTTC.

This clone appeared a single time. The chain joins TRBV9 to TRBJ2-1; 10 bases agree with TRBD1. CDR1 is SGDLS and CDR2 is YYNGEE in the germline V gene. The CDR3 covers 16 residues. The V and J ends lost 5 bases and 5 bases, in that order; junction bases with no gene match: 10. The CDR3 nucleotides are TGTGCCAGCAGTGATAACCGGGACAGGGGACACAATGAGCAGTTCTTC. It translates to CASSDNRDRGHNEQFF.

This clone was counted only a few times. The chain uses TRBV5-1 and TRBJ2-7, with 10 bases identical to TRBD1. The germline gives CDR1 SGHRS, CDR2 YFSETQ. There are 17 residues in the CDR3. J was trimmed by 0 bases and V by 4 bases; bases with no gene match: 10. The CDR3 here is CASSLTGTGEISYEQYF. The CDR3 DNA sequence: TGCGCCAGCAGCCTGACCGGGACAGGGGAGATCTCCTACGAGCAGTACTTC. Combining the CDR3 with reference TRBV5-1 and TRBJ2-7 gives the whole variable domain KAGVTQTPRYLIKTRGQQVTLSCSPISGHRSVSWYQQTPGQGLQFLFEYFSETQRNKGNFPGRFSGRQFSNSRSEMNVSTLELGDSALYLCASSLTGTGEISYEQYFGPGTRLTVT.

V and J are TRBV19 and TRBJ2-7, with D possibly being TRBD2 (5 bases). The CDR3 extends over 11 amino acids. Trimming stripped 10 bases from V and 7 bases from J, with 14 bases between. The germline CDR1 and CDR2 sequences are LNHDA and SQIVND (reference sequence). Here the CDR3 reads CATKTPGEQYF. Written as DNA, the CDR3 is TGTGCCACCAAGACCCCGGGGGAGCAGTACTTC.

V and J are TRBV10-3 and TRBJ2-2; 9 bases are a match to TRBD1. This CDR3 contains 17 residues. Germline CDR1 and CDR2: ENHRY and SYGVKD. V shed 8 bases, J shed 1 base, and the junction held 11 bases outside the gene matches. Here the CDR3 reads CAISSGQGMRNTGELFF. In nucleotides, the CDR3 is TGTGCCATCTCATCGGGACAGGGAATGCGGAACACCGGGGAGCTGTTTTTT.

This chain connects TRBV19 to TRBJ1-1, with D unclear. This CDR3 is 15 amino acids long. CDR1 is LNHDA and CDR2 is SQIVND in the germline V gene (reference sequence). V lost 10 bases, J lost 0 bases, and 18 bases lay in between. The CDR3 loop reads CATKKTYSLNTEAFF. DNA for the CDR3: TGTGCCACTAAAAAGACATACTCCCTGAACACTGAAGCTTTCTTT.

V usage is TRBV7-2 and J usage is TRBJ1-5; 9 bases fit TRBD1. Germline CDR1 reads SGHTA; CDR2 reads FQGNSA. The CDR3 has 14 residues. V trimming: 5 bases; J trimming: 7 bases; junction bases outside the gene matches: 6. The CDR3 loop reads CASSPLDRGQPQHF. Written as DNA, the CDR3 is TGTGCCAGCAGCCCGTTGGACAGGGGACAGCCCCAGCATTTT.

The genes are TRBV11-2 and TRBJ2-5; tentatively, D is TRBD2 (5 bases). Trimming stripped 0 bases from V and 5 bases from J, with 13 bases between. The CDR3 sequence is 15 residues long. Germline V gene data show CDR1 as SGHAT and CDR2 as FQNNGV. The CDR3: CASSLDGESGETQYF. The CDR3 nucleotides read TGTGCCAGCAGCTTAGATGGGGAATCGGGGGAGACCCAGTACTTC.

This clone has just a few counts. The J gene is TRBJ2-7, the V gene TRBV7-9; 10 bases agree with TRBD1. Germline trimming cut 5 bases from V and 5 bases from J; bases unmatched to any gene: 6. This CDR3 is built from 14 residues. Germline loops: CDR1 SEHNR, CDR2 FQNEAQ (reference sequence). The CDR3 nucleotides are TGTGCCAGCAGCACTCGGGACAGGGGCCACGAGCAGTACTTC. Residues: CASSTRDRGHEQYF.

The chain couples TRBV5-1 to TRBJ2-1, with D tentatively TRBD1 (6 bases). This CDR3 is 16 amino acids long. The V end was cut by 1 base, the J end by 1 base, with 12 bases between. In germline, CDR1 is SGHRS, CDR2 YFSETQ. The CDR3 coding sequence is TGCGCCAGCAGCTTGAGGGCAGGGGAATCCTACAATGAGCAGTTCTTC. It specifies CASSLRAGESYNEQFF. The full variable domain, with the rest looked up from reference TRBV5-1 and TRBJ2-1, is KAGVTQTPRYLIKTRGQQVTLSCSPISGHRSVSWYQQTPGQGLQFLFEYFSETQRNKGNFPGRFSGRQFSNSRSEMNVSTLELGDSALYLCASSLRAGESYNEQFFGPGTRLTVL.

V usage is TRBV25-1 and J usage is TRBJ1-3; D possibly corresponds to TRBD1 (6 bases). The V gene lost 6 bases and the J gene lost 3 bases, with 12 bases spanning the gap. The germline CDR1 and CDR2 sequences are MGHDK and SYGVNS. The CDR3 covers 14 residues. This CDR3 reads CASSDRGYGNTIYF. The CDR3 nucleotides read TGTGCCAGCAGCGATAGGGGGTATGGAAACACCATATATTTT.

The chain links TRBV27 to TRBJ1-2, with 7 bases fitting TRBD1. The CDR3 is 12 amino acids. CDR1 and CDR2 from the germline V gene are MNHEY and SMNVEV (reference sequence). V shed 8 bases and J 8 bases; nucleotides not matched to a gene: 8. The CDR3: CASGEGALGYTF. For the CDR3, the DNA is TGTGCCAGCGGAGAGGGGGCGTTGGGCTACACCTTC.

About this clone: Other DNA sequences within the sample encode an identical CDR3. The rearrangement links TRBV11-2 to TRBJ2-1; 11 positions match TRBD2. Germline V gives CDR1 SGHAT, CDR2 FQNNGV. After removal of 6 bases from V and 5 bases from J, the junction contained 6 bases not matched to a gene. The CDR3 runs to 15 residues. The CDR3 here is CASSTRLAGNNEQFF. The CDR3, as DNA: TGTGCCAGCAGTACACGACTAGCGGGGAACAATGAGCAGTTCTTC.

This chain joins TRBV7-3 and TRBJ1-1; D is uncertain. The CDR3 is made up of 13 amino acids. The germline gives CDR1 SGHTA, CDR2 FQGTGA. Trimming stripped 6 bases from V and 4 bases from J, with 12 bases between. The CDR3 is CASRRGLTTEAFF. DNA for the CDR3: TGTGCCAGCAGACGAGGATTAACCACTGAAGCTTTCTTT. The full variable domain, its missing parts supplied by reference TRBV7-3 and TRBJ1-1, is GAGVSQTPSNKVTEKGKYVELRCDPISGHTALYWYRQSLGQGPEFLIYFQGTGAADDSGLPNDRFFAVRPEGSVSTLKIQRTERGDSAVYLCASRRGLTTEAFFGQGTRLTVV.

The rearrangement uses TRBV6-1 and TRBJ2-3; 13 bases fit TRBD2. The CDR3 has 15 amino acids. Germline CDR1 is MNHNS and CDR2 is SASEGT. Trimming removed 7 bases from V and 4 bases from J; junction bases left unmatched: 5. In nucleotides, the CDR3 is TGTGCCAGCAACCGACTAGCGGGAGGATCAGATACGCAGTATTTT. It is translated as CASNRLAGGSDTQYF.

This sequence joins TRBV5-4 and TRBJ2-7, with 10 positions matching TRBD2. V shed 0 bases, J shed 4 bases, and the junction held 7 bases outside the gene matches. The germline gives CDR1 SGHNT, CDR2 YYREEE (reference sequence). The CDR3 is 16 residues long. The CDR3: CASSLGASGGLYEQYF. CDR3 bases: TGTGCCAGCAGCTTGGGCGCTAGCGGGGGTCTGTACGAGCAGTACTTC.

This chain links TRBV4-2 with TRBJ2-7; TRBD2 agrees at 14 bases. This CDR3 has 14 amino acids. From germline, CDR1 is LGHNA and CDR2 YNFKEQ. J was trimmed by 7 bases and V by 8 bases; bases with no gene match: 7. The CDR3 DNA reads TGTGCCAGCGCGGGACTAGCGGGAGAGAGTGAGCAGTACTTC. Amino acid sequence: CASAGLAGESEQYF.

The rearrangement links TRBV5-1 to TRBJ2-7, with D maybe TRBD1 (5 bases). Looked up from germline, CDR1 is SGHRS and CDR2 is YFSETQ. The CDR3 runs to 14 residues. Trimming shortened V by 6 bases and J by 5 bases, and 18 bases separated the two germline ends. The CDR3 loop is CASKKDNPGHEQYF. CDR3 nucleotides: TGCGCCAGCAAAAAGGACAATCCAGGACACGAGCAGTACTTC.

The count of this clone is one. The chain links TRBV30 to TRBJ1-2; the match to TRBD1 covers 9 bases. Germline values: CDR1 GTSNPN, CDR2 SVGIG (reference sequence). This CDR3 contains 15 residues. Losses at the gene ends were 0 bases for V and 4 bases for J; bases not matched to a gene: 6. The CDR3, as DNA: TGTGCCTGGAGTGTACCGGGACAGGGAGCCTATGGCTACACCTTC. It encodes CAWSVPGQGAYGYTF.

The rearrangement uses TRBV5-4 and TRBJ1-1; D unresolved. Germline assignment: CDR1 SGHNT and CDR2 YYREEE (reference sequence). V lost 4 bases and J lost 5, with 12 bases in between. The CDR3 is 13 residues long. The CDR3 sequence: CASSPLTGTEAFF. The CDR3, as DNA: TGTGCCAGCAGCCCCTTAACGGGAACTGAAGCTTTCTTT. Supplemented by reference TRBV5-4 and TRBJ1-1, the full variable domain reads ETGVTQSPTHLIKTRGQQVTLRCSSQSGHNTVSWYQQALGQGPQFIFQYYREEENGRGNFPPRFSGLQFPNYSSELNVNALELDDSALYLCASSPLTGTEAFFGQGTRLTVV.

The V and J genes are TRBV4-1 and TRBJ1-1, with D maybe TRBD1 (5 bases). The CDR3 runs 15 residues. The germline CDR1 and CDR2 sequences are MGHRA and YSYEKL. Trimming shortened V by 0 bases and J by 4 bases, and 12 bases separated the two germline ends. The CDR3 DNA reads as TGCGCCAGCAGCCAAGATTGGCAGGGCGGCACTGAAGCTTTCTTT. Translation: CASSQDWQGGTEAFF.

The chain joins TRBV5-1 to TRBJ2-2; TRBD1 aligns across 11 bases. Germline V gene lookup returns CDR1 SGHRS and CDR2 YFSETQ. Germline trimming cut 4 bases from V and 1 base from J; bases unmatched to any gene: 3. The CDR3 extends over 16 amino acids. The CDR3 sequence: CASSLGTGGNTGELFF. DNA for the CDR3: TGCGCCAGCAGCCTCGGGACAGGGGGGAACACCGGGGAGCTGTTTTTT.

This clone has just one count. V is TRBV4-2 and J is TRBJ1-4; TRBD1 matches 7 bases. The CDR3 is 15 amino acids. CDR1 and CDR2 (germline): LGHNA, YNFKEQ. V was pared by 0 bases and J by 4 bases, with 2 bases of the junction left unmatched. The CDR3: CASSQDRGSNEKLFF. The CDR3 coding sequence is TGTGCCAGCAGCCAAGACAGGGGGAGTAATGAAAAACTGTTTTTT.

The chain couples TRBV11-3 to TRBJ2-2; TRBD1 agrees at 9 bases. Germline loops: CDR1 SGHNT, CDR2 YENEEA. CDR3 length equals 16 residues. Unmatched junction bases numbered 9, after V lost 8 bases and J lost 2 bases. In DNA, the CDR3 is TGTGCCAGCTCCGAATTGGGACAGGGCAACACCGGGGAGCTGTTTTTT. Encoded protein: CASSELGQGNTGELFF.

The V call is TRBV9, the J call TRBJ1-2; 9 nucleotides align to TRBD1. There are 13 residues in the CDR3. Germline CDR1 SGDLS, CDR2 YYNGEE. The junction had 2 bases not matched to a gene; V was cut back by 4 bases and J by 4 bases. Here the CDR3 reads CASSPTGGYGYTF. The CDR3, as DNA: TGTGCCAGCAGCCCGACAGGGGGCTATGGCTACACCTTC.